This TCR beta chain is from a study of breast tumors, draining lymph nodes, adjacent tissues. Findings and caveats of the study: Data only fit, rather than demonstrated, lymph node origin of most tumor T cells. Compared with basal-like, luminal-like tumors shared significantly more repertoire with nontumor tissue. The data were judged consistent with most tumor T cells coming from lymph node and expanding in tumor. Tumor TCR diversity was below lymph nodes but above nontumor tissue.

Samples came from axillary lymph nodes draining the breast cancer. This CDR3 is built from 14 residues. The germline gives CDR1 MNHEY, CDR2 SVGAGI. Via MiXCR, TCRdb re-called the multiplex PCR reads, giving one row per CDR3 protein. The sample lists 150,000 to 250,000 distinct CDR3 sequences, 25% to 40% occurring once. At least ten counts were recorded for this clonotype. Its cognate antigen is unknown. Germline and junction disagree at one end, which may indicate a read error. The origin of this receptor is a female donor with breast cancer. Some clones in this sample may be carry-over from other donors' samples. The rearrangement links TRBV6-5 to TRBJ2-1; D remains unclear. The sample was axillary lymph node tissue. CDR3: CASSHSPGKNEQFF. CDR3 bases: TGTGCCAGCAGTCACTCCCCCGGTAAGAATGAGCAGTTCTTC.